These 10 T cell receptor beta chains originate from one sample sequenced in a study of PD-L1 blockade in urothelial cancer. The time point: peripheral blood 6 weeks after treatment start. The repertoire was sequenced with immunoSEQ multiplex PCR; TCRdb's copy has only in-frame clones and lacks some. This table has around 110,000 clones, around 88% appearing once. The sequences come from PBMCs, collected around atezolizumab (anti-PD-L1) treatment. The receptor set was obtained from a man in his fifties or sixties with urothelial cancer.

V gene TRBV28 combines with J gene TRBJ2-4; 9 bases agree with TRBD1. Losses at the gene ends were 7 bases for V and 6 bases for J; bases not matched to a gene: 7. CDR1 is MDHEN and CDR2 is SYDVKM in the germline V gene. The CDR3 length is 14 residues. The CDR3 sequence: CASTIQGASNIQYF. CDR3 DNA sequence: TGTGCCAGCACCATACAGGGGGCATCAAACATTCAGTACTTC. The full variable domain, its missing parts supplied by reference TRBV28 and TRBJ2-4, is DVKVTQSSRYLVKRTGEKVFLECVQDMDHENMFWYRQDPGLGLRLIYFSYDVKMKEKGDIPEGYSVSREKKERFSLILESASTNQTSMYLCASTIQGASNIQYFGAGTRLSVL.

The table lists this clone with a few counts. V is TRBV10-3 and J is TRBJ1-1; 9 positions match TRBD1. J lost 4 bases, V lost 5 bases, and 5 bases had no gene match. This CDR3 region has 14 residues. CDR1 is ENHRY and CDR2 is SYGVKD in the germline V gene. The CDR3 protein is CAISWGQGGTEAFF. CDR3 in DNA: TGTGCCATCAGTTGGGGACAGGGCGGCACTGAAGCTTTCTTT.

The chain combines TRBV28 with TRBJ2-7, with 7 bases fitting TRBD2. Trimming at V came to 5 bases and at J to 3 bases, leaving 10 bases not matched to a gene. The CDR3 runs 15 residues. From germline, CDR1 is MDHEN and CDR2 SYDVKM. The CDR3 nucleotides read TGTGCCAGCAGTGCACCGGGGGGACTGCGCTACGAGCAGTACTTC. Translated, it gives CASSAPGGLRYEQYF.

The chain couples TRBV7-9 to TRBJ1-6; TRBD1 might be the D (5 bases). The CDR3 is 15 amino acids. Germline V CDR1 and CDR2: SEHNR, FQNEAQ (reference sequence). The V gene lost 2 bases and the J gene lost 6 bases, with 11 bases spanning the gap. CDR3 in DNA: TGTGCCAGCAGCTTATTAAGACAGCTTAATTCACCCCTCCACTTT. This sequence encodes CASSLLRQLNSPLHF.

CDR3 sequence reads: CASSLVVGAQLETQYF. CDR3 in DNA: TGCGCCAGCAGCTTGGTGGTAGGGGCGCAGCTGGAAACCCAGTACTTC. The chain joins TRBV5-1 to TRBJ2-5; tentative D call: TRBD1 (5 bases). Germline V lookup: CDR1 SGHRS, CDR2 YFSETQ. Trimming took off 0 bases at V and 8 bases at J, with 20 bases between the two ends. The CDR3 has 16 residues.

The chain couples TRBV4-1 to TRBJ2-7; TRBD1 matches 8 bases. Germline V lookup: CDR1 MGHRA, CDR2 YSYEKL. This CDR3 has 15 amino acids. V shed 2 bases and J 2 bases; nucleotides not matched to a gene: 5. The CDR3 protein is CASSQIAGGPYEQYF. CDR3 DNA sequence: TGCGCCAGCAGCCAAATCGCAGGGGGCCCCTACGAGCAGTACTTC.

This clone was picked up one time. The CDR3 DNA follows: TGTGCCAGCAGCGTAAGCACCTACCAAGAGACCCAGTACTTC. This translates into CASSVSTYQETQYF. The J gene is TRBJ2-5, the V gene TRBV9; D call uncertain. The CDR3 length is 14 residues. The germline V gene has CDR1 SGDLS and CDR2 YYNGEE. Trimming removed 1 base at V and 0 bases at J, with 7 bases between.

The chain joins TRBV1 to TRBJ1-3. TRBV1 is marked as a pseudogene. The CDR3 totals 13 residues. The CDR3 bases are TGCACCAGTAGTAAGCTTTTGGGAAACACCATATATTTT. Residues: CTSSKLLGNTIYF.

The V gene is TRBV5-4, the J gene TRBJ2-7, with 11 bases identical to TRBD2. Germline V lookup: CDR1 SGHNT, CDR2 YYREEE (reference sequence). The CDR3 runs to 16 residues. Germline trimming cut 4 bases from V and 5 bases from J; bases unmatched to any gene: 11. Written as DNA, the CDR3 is TGTGCCAGCAGCCCGGCAACTAGCGGGGGACGTAACGAGCAGTACTTC. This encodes CASSPATSGGRNEQYF.

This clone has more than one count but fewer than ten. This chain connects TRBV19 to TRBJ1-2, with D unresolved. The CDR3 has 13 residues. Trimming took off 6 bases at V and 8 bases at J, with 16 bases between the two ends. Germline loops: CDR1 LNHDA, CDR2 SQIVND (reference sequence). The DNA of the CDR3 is TGTGCCAGTAGGCTCCTCCGTGCGGGGGGCTACACCTTC. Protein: CASRLLRAGGYTF.